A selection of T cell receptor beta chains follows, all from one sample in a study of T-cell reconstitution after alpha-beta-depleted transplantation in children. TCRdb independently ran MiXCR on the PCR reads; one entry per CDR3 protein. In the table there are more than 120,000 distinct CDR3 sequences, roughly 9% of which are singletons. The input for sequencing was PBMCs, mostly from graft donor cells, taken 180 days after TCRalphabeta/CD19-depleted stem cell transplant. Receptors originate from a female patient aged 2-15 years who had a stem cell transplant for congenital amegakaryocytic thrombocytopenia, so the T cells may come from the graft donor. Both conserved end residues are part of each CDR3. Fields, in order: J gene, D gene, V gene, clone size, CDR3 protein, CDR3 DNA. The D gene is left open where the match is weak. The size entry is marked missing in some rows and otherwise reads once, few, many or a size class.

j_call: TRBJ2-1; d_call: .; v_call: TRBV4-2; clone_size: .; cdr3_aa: CAMSPGPLRDYNEQFF; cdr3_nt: TGTGCCATGAGCCCTGGGCCCCTTCGGGATTACAATGAGCAGTTCTTC
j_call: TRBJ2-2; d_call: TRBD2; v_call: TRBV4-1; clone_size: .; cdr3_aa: CASSQPGTSGRGELFF; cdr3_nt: TGCGCCAGCAGCCAACCGGGGACTAGCGGGAGGGGGGAGCTGTTTTTT
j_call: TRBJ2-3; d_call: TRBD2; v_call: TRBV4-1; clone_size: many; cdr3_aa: CASSQAAASGGYFTDTQYF; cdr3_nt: TGCGCCAGCAGCCAAGCGGCGGCTAGCGGGGGCTACTTCACAGATACGCAGTATTTT
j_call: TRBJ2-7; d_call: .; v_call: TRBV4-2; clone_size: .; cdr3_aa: CASSQDLDISYEHYF; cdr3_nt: TGTGCCAGCAGCCAAGACCTTGACATCTCCTACGAGCATTACTTC
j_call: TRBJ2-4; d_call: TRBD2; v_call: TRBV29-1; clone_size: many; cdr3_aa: CSAILAVLAKNIQYF; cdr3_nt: TGCAGCGCGATACTAGCGGTACTAGCCAAAAACATTCAGTACTTC
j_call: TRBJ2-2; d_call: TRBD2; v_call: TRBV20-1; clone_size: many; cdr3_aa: CSADTSAPTGELFF; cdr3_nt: TGCAGTGCGGATACTAGCGCGCCAACCGGGGAGCTGTTTTTT
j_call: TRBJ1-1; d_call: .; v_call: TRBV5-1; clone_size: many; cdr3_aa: CASKGNTEAFF; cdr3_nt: TGCGCCAGCAAGGGGAACACTGAAGCTTTCTTT
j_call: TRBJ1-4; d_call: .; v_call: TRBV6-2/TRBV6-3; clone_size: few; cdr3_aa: CASSRDEKLFF; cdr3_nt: TGTGCCAGCTCGAGAGATGAAAAACTGTTTTTT
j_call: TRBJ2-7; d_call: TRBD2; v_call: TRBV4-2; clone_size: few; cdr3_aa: CASSQLWLTSGTSYEQYF; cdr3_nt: TGTGCCAGCAGCCAACTATGGCTGACTAGCGGGACTTCCTACGAGCAGTACTTC
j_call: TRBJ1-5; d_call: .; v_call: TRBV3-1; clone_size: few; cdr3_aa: CASSQSPGGSRTF; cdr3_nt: TGTGCCAGCAGCCAATCCCCGGGGGGGAGTCGTACCTTC
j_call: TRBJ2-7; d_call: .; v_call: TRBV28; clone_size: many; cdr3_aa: CASSLGVGSGHYEQYF; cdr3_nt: TGTGCCAGCAGTTTAGGGGTGGGCAGCGGTCACTACGAGCAGTACTTC
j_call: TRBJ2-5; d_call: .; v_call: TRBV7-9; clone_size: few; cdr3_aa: CASSLEWEGETQYF; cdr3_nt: TGTGCCAGCAGCTTAGAATGGGAAGGAGAGACCCAGTACTTC
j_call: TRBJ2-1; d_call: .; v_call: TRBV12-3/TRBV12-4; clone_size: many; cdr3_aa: CASSFRRGSNNEQFF; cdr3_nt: TGTGCCAGCAGTTTTAGGCGGGGTAGTAACAATGAGCAGTTCTTC
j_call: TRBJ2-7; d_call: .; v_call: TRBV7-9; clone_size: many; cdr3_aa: CASSSDSPYEQYF; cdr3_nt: TGTGCCAGCAGCTCGGACAGCCCCTACGAGCAGTACTTC
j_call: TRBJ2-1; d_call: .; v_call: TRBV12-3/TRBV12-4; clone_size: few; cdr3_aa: CASSLEPGTNNEQFF; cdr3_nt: TGTGCCAGCAGTTTAGAACCCGGGACAAACAATGAGCAGTTCTTC
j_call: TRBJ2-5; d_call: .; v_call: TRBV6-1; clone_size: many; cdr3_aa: CASSAGPNQETQYF; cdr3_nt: TGTGCCAGCAGTGCGGGACCGAACCAAGAGACCCAGTACTTC
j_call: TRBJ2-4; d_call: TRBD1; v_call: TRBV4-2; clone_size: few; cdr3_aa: CASSQVRDSQYF; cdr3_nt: TGTGCCAGCAGCCAAGTGAGGGACAGTCAGTACTTC
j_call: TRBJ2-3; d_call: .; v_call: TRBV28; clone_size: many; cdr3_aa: CAGGYPDTQYF; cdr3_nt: TGTGCCGGGGGGTATCCAGATACGCAGTATTTT
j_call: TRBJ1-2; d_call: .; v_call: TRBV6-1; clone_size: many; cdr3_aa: CASSQRRVDYGYTF; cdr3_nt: TGTGCCAGCAGCCAAAGAAGGGTAGACTATGGCTACACCTTC
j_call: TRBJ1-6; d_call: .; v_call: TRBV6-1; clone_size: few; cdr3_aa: CASAPGRDSPLHF; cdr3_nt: TGTGCCAGCGCCCCCGGCCGGGATTCACCCCTCCACTTT
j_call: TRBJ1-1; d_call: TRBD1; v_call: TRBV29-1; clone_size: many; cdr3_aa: CSVTDRANTEAFF; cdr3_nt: TGCAGCGTAACGGACAGGGCCAACACTGAAGCTTTCTTT
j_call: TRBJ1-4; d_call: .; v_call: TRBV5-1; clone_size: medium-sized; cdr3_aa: CASSLQVPTNEKLFF; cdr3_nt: TGCGCCAGCAGCTTACAAGTGCCAACTAATGAAAAACTGTTTTTT
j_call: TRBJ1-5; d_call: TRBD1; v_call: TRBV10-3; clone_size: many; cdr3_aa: CAIGTGANQPQHF; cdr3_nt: TGTGCCATCGGGACAGGGGCCAATCAGCCCCAGCATTTT
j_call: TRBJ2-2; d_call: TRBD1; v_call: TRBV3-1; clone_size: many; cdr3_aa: CASSSQWDRRTGELFF; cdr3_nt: TGTGCCAGCAGCTCCCAATGGGACAGACGCACCGGGGAGCTGTTTTTT
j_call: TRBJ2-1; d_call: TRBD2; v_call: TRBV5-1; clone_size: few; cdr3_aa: CASRKTGLARPNEQFF; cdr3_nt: TGCGCCAGCAGAAAAACGGGACTAGCGAGACCCAATGAGCAGTTCTTC
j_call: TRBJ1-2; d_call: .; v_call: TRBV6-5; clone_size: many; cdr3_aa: CASSYRGTSGYTF; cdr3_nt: TGTGCCAGCAGTTACAGAGGGACAAGCGGCTACACCTTC
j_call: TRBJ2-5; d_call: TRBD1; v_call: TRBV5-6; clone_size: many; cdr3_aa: CASSAGQGGETQYF; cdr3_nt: TGTGCCAGCAGCGCGGGACAGGGAGGGGAGACCCAGTACTTC
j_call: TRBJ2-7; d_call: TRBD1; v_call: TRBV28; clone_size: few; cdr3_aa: CASSLTPLDRAGVF; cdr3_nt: TGTGCCAGCAGTTTAACCCCCCTCGACAGGGCCGGCGTATTC
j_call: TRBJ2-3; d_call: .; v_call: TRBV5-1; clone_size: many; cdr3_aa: CASSLDGDTQYF; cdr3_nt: TGCGCCAGCAGCTTGGACGGAGATACGCAGTATTTT
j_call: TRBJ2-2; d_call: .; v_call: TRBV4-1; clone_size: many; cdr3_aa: CASSQGQVWAGELFF; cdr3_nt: TGCGCCAGCAGCCAAGGGCAGGTCTGGGCCGGGGAGCTGTTTTTT